A selection of T cell receptor beta chains follows, all from one sample in a study of cytomegalovirus exposure and HLA in healthy donors. Profiling relied on immunoSEQ multiplex PCR, and the TCRdb table lists in-frame clones only, not all of them. The table has about 330,000 clones, roughly 85% seen once. The sequenced sample was PBMCs. These receptors all stem from a woman in her late teens or twenties in good health and CMV-seronegative. The CDR3 runs from the conserved cysteine through the conserved F or W. D genes are given only for firm matches.

j_call	v_call	d_call	cdr3_nt	cdr3_aa
TRBJ1-2	TRBV19	-	TGTGCCAGTAGTAAGGCAGGGCTGATCTATGGCTACACCTTC	CASSKAGLIYGYTF
TRBJ2-7	TRBV19	TRBD2	TGTGCCAGTAGGCTTTCTAGCGGGAGTACTGAGCAGTACTTC	CASRLSSGSTEQYF
TRBJ2-7	TRBV13	TRBD2	TGTGCCAGCAGCTCCATGACTAGCGGGTTGGATTACGAGCAGTACTTC	CASSSMTSGLDYEQYF
TRBJ2-1	TRBV27	TRBD2	TGTGCCAGCGCTGATAGCGGGAGGAATGAGCAGTTCTTC	CASADSGRNEQFF
TRBJ1-1	TRBV9	TRBD1	TGTGCCAGCAGCACCTCGGGACAGCTGAACACTGAAGCTTTCTTT	CASSTSGQLNTEAFF
TRBJ1-2	TRBV6-5	-	TGTGCCAGCAGTTACGGAGGGGTAGACTATGGCTACACCTTC	CASSYGGVDYGYTF
TRBJ1-1	TRBV9	-	TGTGCCAGCAGCGTAGGGGGCGGATTCGGGACTGAAGCTTTCTTT	CASSVGGGFGTEAFF
TRBJ2-1	TRBV29-1	TRBD2	TGCAGCGTGAGGGGACTAGCGGGAGTAATTGAGCAGTTCTTC	CSVRGLAGVIEQFF
TRBJ2-5	TRBV18	TRBD2	TGTGCCAGCTCACCAGAGGGATTAGCGGGAGTGGAAGAGACCCAGTACTTC	CASSPEGLAGVEETQYF
TRBJ2-7	TRBV28	-	TGTGCCAGCAAAACCGGGACAAAAAGGGAGCAGTACTTC	CASKTGTKREQYF
TRBJ2-7	TRBV11-3	TRBD1	TGTGCCAGCAGCTTAGTGTCAGGGGGCGAGCAGTACTTC	CASSLVSGGEQYF
TRBJ1-2	TRBV5-5	TRBD1	TGTGCCAGCAGCTGGGACAGGACGACTAACTATGGCTACACCTTC	CASSWDRTTNYGYTF
TRBJ1-2	TRBV9	-	TGTGCCAGCAGCGCTGCCACAGGGATCTATGGCTACACCTTC	CASSAATGIYGYTF
TRBJ2-7	TRBV6-5	-	TGTGCCAGCAGTTACTCGAGGCAGGGGGGACCCTACGAGCAGTACTTC	CASSYSRQGGPYEQYF
TRBJ1-1	TRBV10-3	TRBD1	TGTGCCATCAGACCCTACAGGGGGAAAGGCACTGAAGCTTTCTTT	CAIRPYRGKGTEAFF
TRBJ2-7	TRBV2	-	TGTGCCAGCAGTTTTGAGGCCTCTTTCGAGCAGTACTTC	CASSFEASFEQYF